Listed here are 7 T cell receptor beta chains from one sample, sequenced in a study of T cells in Graves' hyperthyroidism and ophthalmopathy. Using RNA transcripts as the source, TCR beta CDR3 regions were amplified. The HTBI primer set served for first-round RT-PCR of the TCR CDR3. TCRdb independently ran MiXCR on the multiplex PCR reads; one entry per CDR3 protein. The sample lists 270,000 or so distinct CDR3 sequences, less than 30% occurring once. The source material was blood. These receptors originate from a man in his forties with Graves' hyperthyroidism that later progressed to Graves' ophthalmopathy.

With respect to this clonotype: A much larger clone sits a single nucleotide away, making a read error possible. The chain is built from TRBV12-3 or TRBV12-4 and TRBJ1-5; 10 bases map to TRBD1. Unmatched junction bases numbered 8, after V lost 9 bases and J lost 3 bases. This CDR3 is built from 15 residues. The CDR3 sequence: CARAPTGGTNQPQHF. CDR3 DNA sequence: TGTGCCAGGGCTCCGACAGGGGGCACCAATCAGCCCCAGCATTTT.

The chain uses TRBV6-1 and TRBJ1-5, with 8 bases fitting TRBD1. The germline V gene encodes CDR1 MNHNS and CDR2 SASEGT. V was pared by 2 bases and J by 6 bases, with 3 bases of the junction left unmatched. The CDR3 extends over 14 amino acids. The CDR3 region is CASSEFTGGQPQHF. The CDR3 DNA is TGTGCCAGCAGTGAATTCACAGGGGGTCAGCCCCAGCATTTT.

The genes are TRBV19 and TRBJ1-3; D is undetermined. The CDR3 totals 13 residues. Germline V gene sequence: CDR1 LNHDA, CDR2 SQIVND (reference sequence). The V end lost 4 bases, the J end lost 2 bases, and 6 bases lay between the germline ends. CDR3 in amino acids: CASSTGAGNTIYF. The CDR3 DNA reads as TGTGCCAGTAGTACCGGCGCTGGAAACACCATATATTTT.

A word on this clonotype: This may be a read error, as it is one base from a much larger clone. The V gene is TRBV5-5, the J gene TRBJ2-5; 7 nucleotides match TRBD2. Germline-derived CDR1 and CDR2 are SGHKS and YYEKEE (reference sequence). The CDR3 covers 15 residues. V lost 4 bases to trimming and J lost 2 bases; unmatched junction nucleotides: 8. The CDR3 DNA is TGTGCCAGCAGCGTGGGGGAGGGGAGGCAAGAGACCCAGTACTTC. This sequence encodes CASSVGEGRQETQYF.

This clonotype was picked up a small number of times. The V call is TRBV11-1, the J call TRBJ1-1; 11 nucleotides agree with TRBD1. Germline values: CDR1 SGHAT, CDR2 FQDESV (reference sequence). J was trimmed by 4 bases and V by 5 bases; bases with no gene match: 15. This CDR3 contains 18 residues. The CDR3 region is CASSALARGQGVGTEAFF. The CDR3 DNA sequence: TGTGCCAGCAGCGCCTTGGCTAGGGGACAGGGGGTGGGCACTGAAGCTTTCTTT.

The V call is TRBV6-2 or TRBV6-3, the J call TRBJ2-1; 8 nucleotides agree with TRBD1. Germline-derived CDR1 and CDR2 are MNHEY and SVGEGT. CDR3 length: 19 amino acids. Unmatched junction bases numbered 17, after V lost 2 bases and J lost 5 bases. The chain's CDR3 is CASSYPRPLGDRLDNEQFF. The CDR3 DNA sequence: TGTGCCAGCAGTTACCCTCGGCCGCTGGGGGACAGGCTGGACAATGAGCAGTTCTTC.

This clonotype was picked up many times. The chain is built from TRBV15 and TRBJ2-5, with unresolved D. The V gene lost 0 bases and the J gene lost 4 bases, with 9 bases spanning the gap. CDR3 length equals 14 residues. Germline CDR1 is LNHNV and CDR2 is YYDKDF (reference sequence). The CDR3 spells CATSRDVRAETQYF. CDR3 DNA sequence: TGTGCCACCAGCAGAGATGTGCGAGCAGAGACCCAGTACTTC.